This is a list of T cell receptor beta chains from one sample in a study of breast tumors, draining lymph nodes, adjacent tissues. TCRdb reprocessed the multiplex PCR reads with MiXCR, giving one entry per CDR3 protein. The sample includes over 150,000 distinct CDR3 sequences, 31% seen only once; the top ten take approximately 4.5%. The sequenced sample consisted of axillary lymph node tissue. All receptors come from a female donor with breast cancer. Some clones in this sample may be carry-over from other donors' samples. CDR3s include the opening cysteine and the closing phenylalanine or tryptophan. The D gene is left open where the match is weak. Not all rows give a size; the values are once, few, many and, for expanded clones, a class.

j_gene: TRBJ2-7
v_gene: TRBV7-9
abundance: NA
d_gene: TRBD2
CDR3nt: TGTGCCAGCAGCAAGCTAGCGGGGGCGCTTTACGAGCAGTACTTC
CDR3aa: CASSKLAGALYEQYF

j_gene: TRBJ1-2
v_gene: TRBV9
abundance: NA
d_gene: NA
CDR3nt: TGTGCCAGCAGGGGGGCAGGCTACACCTTC
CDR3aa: CASRGAGYTF

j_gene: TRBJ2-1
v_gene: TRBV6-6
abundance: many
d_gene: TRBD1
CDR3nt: TGTGCCAGCAATCTACGGGACAGGGGCTCCCATGAGCAGTTCTTC
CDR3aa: CASNLRDRGSHEQFF

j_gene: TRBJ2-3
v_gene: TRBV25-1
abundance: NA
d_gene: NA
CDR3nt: TGTGCCAGCAGTGGGGCGGTGGGGAGCACAGATACGCAGTATTTT
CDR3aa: CASSGAVGSTDTQYF

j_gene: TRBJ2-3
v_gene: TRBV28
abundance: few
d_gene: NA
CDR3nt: TGTGCCAGCAGTTCCCGCTTGAGGGCGGGCACAGATACGCAGTATTTT
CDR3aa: CASSSRLRAGTDTQYF

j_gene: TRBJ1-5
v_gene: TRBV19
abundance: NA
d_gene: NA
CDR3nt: TGTGCCAGTAGTATTTGGGGGGCTGGCCAGCCCCAGCATTTT
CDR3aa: CASSIWGAGQPQHF

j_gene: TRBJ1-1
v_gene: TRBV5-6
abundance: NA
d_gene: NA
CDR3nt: TGTGCCAGCAGCTTGACAGGGTGGAACACTGAAGCTTCCTTT
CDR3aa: CASSLTGWNTEASF

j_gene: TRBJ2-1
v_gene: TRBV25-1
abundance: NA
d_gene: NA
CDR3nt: TGTGCCAGCACTGTCAGCCGGGTGGGGGCCAGTAGCAACAATGAGCAGTTCTTC
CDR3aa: CASTVSRVGASSNNEQFF

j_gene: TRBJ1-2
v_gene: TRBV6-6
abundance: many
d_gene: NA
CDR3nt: TGTGCCAGCACCCAGGACAGTTTAAGTGGCTACACCTTC
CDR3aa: CASTQDSLSGYTF

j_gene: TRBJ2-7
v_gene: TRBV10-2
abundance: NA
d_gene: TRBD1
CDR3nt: TGCGCCGGCAGTTTGGGACAGGGTCCTTACGAGCAGTACTTC
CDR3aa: CAGSLGQGPYEQYF

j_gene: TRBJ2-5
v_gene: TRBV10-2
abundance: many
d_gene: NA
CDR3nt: TGCGCCAGCAGTGAGTTCGGTGAGACCCAGTACTTC
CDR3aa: CASSEFGETQYF

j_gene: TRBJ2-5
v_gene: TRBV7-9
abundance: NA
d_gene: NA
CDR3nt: TGTGCCAGCAGCCCTGTGACCCAGTACTTC
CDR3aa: CASSPVTQYF

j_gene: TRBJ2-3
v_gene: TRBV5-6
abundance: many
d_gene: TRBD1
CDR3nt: TGTGCCAGCACCCCGCCGGGGACAGTCACAGATACGCAGTATTTT
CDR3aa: CASTPPGTVTDTQYF

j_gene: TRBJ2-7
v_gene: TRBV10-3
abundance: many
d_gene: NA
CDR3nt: TGTGCCATCAGTGGACCGCAGGAACACGAGCAGTACTTC
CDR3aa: CAISGPQEHEQYF

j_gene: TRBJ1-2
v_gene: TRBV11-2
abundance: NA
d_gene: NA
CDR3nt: TGTGCCAGCACCCGAGGGGGTTTGGACCCCCGGCGGGGCTACACCTTC
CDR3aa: CASTRGGLDPRRGYTF

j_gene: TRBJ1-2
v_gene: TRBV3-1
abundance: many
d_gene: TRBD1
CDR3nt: TGTGCCAGCAGCCTGGGGACAGTCCATCAACAGGGTGGCTACACCTTC
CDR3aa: CASSLGTVHQQGGYTF